The rows below give T cell receptor beta chains drawn from one sample of a study of blood T cell repertoires in COVID-19. Using immunoSEQ multiplex PCR, the repertoire was profiled, and TCRdb retains in-frame clones only, with some absent. The table lists around 130,000 clones, 85% to 90% of them singletons. The sequencing input was peripheral blood. The receptors derive from a woman between 50 and 59 years old with acute or convalescent COVID-19. Both conserved end residues are part of each CDR3. Clone size, where shown, is once, few, many, or a class for clones that have expanded.

v_call,j_call,clone_size,cdr3_length,cdr3_aa
TRBV7-2,TRBJ2-1,.,15,CASSSTSGTYNEQFF
TRBV11-2,TRBJ1-4,.,15,CASSLADRGGEKLFF
TRBV25-1,TRBJ1-6,.,14,CASSRDSLNSPLHF
TRBV18,TRBJ2-5,.,16,CASSPPMRGRLETQYF
TRBV19,TRBJ1-6,.,15,CASSIGSIGNSPLHF
TRBV11-2,TRBJ1-5,once,15,CASSLGKGRSGPQHF
TRBV4-1,TRBJ1-2,few,15,CASSQNIDRGRGYTF
TRBV6-5,TRBJ2-1,.,14,CASSYSGGANEQFF
TRBV24-1,TRBJ2-1,.,17,CATSDPQGVGSYNEQFF
TRBV7-9,TRBJ1-2,few,14,CASSPSTAEYGYTF
TRBV7-8,TRBJ2-7,few,15,CASSLGRPSSYEQYF
TRBV6-2/TRBV6-3,TRBJ1-1,.,16,CASSYSRDRGDTEAFF
TRBV19,TRBJ1-1,once,14,CASSMREMNTEAFF
TRBV30,TRBJ1-1,once,13,CAWSVRVATEAFF
TRBV7-6,TRBJ2-1,.,18,CASSLNIGGTSLAVEQFF
TRBV7-3,TRBJ1-6,once,14,CASSPGGANSPLHF
TRBV9,TRBJ1-1,.,14,CASSVGTENTEAFF
TRBV7-2,TRBJ1-1,.,13,CASSLGRSSEAFF
TRBV6-2/TRBV6-3,TRBJ2-7,.,14,CASSYSSARGEQYF
TRBV7-9,TRBJ2-5,few,13,CASGPGGVETQYF